This paragraph reports one T cell receptor (beta chain). The antigen remains undetermined. The CDR3 covers 11 residues. This sample was taken from a study of monozygotic twins with inflammatory bowel disease. Broader study findings: No difference in repertoire similarity was seen between concordant and discordant twins, possibly because power was limited.

An amount of approximately 3,600 ng of total RNA was used for each TCR library. Template switching was used to attach UMIs, which incorporated a 6-nucleotide sample barcode. Using the 5' RACE reads, TCRdb records one entry per CDR3 protein without DNA. Here the sample table reports fewer than 450,000 distinct CDR3 sequences. Without any T cell sorting, total RNA was isolated from whole blood. The sequencing sample was made of blood. V and J are TRBV12-3 or TRBV12-4 and TRBJ2-1; the TCRdb D gene call, TRBD1, has no DNA to confirm it. This receptor was identified in a human donor with ulcerative colitis or Crohn's disease, or a healthy co-twin of an affected twin (not recorded which). CDR3: CASGGTNEQFF.